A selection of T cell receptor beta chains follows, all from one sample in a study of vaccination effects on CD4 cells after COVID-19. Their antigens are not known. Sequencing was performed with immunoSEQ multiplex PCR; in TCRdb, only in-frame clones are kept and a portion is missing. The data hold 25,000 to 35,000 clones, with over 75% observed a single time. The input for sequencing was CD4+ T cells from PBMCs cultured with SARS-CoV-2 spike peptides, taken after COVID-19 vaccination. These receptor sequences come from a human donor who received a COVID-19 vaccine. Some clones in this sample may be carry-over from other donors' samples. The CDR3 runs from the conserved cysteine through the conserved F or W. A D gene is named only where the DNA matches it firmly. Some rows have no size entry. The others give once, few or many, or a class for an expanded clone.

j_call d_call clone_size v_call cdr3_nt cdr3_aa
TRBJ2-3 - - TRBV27 TGTGCCAGCCGACCCTTTAGCGGCACAGATACGCAGTATTTT CASRPFSGTDTQYF
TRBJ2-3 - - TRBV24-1 TGTGCCACCAGTGATTTGGTACAGGGAAGGGATACGCAGTATTTT CATSDLVQGRDTQYF
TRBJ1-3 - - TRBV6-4 TGTGCCAGCAGTGAGGGAATGGGAGGAAACACCATATATTTT CASSEGMGGNTIYF
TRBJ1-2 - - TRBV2 TGTGCCAGCAGCCCAAGCGGAGGGTTGGGGGGCTACACCTTC CASSPSGGLGGYTF
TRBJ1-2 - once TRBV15 TGTGCCACCAGCAGACCGAGCATCGGGTATGGCTACACCTTC CATSRPSIGYGYTF
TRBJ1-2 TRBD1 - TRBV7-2 TGTGCCAGCAGCTTAGTACGCGGACAGGGGTTAGACGCCTTC CASSLVRGQGLDAF
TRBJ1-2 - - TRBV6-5 TGTGCCAGCAGTTACAGGGGATTTGGCTACACCTTC CASSYRGFGYTF
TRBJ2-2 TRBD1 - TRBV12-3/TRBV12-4 TGTGCCAGCAGGAGACAGGGCACCGGGGAGCTGTTTTTT CASRRQGTGELFF
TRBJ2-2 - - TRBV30 TGTGCCTGGAGTACGGGATCGGGGTGGGCCGGGGAGCTGTTTTTT CAWSTGSGWAGELFF
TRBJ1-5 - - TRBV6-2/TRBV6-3 TGTGCCAGCAGTTACCGACAGCAATATCAGCCCCAGCATTTT CASSYRQQYQPQHF
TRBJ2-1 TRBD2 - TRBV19 TGTGCCAGTACCGCCTGGACTAGCGGGGGCCTCAATGAGCAGTTCTTC CASTAWTSGGLNEQFF
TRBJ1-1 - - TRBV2 TGTGCCAGCATATTGGACAAGAACACTGAAGCTTTCTTT CASILDKNTEAFF
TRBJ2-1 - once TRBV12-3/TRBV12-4 TGTGCCAGCAGTTTACGCGGAGGGCAGTTCTTC CASSLRGGQFF
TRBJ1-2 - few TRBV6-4 TGTGCCAGCAGTGAAAGGCCTGAGGGCGGCTACACCTTC CASSERPEGGYTF
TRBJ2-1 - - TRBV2 TGTGCCAGCAGGGACGGGGGAGGAAATGAGCAGTTCTTC CASRDGGGNEQFF
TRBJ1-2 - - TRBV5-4 TGTGCCAGCAGTCCAACAGGGACCAGTGGCTACACCTTC CASSPTGTSGYTF
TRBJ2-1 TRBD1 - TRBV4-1 TGCGCCAGCAGCCAAGGACGGGACAGGGGTCAAAATGAGCAGTTCTTC CASSQGRDRGQNEQFF
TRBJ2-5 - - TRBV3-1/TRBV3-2 TGTGCCAGCAGCCAGGGTCGAGCAGGGACCCAGTACTTC CASSQGRAGTQYF
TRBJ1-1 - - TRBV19 TGTGCCACGGCGCGGAAAGGAGGGTTCACTGAAGCTTTCTTT CATARKGGFTEAFF
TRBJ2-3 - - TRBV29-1 TGCAGCGTTGAGGCCAGCGCTAGCACAGATACGCAGTATTTT CSVEASASTDTQYF
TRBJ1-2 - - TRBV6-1 TGTGCCAGCAGTGAAGGCTATGGCTACACCTTC CASSEGYGYTF
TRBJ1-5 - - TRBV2 TGTGCCAGCAGTGACTACCTTTATAGCAATCAGCCCCAGCATTTT CASSDYLYSNQPQHF
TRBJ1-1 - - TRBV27 TGTGCCACTCGCCTGAGGAACAGGGCAACTGAAGCTTTCTTT CATRLRNRATEAFF
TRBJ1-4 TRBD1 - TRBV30 TGTGCCTGGCAGAACAGGGGGTATGAAAAACTGTTTTTT CAWQNRGYEKLFF
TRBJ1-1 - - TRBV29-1 TGCAGCGTTGAGGCCTTGAACACTGAAGCTTTCTTT CSVEALNTEAFF
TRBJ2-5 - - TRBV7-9 TGTGCCAGCAGCTTAGCCGGGCGAGAGACCCAGTACTTC CASSLAGRETQYF
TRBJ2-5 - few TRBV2 TGTGCCAGCAGGGCACGGACAGCACAAGAGACCCAGTACTTC CASRARTAQETQYF
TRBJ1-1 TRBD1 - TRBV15 TGTGCCACCAGCAGACCGCAAGGGCCTGACAGGGTGGGCACTGAAGCTTTCTTT CATSRPQGPDRVGTEAFF
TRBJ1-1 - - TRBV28 TGTGCCAGCATAATGTGGGGGATGAACACTGAAGCTTTCTTT CASIMWGMNTEAFF
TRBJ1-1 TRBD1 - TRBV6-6 TGTGCCAGCAGTTACCTCGGACAGGTATTAGAAGCTTTCTTT CASSYLGQVLEAFF
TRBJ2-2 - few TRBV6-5 TGTGCCAGCAGTTACCCCCTTGGGGGGAACACCGGGGAGCTGTTTTTT CASSYPLGGNTGELFF
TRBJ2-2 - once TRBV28 TGTGCCAGCAGTCCGGACAGCGGGGAGCTGTTTTTT CASSPDSGELFF
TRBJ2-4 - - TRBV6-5 TGTGCCAGCAGTTACTCTCGGGGGGCCAATAACATTCAGTACTTC CASSYSRGANNIQYF
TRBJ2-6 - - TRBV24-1 TGTGCCACCAGTGAGTTTGGGGCCAACGTCCTGACTTTC CATSEFGANVLTF
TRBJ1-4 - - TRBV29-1 TGCAGCGGAATAGTAACCACAAATGAAAAACTGTTTTTT CSGIVTTNEKLFF
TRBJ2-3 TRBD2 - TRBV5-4 TGTGCCAGCAGCCTGGGGGGGCGGGGGGCTAGCACAGATACGCAGTATTTT CASSLGGRGASTDTQYF
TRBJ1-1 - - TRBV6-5 TGTGCCAGCAGTTACTCGGCGGTATCGAACACTGAAGCTTTCTTT CASSYSAVSNTEAFF
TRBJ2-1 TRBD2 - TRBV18 TGTGCCAGCTCACCCCGGGCTAGCGGGGGTGATGGTGAGCAGTTCTTC CASSPRASGGDGEQFF
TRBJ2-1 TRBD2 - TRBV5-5 TGTGCCAGCAGCTTCTTGGCGGGGGGGACTGTCAATGAGCAGTTCTTC CASSFLAGGTVNEQFF
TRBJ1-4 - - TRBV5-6 TGTGCCACCAGCCGGCGGGCGGTTTCCGAAAAACTGTTTTTT CATSRRAVSEKLFF
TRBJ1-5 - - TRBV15 TGTGCCACCAGCAGAGATTGGGATAGCAATCAGCCCCAGCATTTT CATSRDWDSNQPQHF
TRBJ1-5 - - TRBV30 TGTGCCTGGAGTAGGGGGACCCGTCCCCAGCATTTT CAWSRGTRPQHF
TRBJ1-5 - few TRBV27 TGTGCCAGCATTCTCCGACTTGAGGGCAATCAGCCCCAGCATTTT CASILRLEGNQPQHF